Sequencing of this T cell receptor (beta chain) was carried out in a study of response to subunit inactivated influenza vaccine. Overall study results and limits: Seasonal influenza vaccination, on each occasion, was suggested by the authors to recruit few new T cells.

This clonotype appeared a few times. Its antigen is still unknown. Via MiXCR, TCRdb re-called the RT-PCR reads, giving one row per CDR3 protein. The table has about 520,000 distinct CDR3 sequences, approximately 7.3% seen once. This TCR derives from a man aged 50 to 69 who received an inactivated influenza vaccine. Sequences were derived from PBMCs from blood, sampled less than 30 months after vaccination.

Here the CDR3 reads CASSAWLSTDTQYF. CDR3 bases: TGTGCCAGCAGTGCCTGGCTAAGCACAGATACGCAGTATTTT. The J gene is TRBJ2-3, the V gene TRBV27; D unresolved. With 5 bases removed from V and 0 bases from J, the gap between germline ends came to 9 bases. The CDR3 loop spans 14 amino acids. Germline CDR1 is MNHEY and CDR2 is SMNVEV (reference sequence).